One and the same sample provided the 8 T cell receptor beta chains below, sequenced in a study of shared clonotypes between healthy human individuals. The assay was immunoSEQ multiplex PCR, and TCRdb's table has in-frame clones only and misses some. In the table there are more than 2,000,000 clones, over 90% of which are singletons. Material: naive CD4+ T cells from PBMCs. Subset noted: CD45RA+ positively selected. Every receptor here comes from a man between 18 and 29 years old in good health. Some clones in this sample may be carry-over from other donors' samples.

The chain combines TRBV7-3 with TRBJ2-3; D is uncertain. There are 14 residues in the CDR3. The V end was cut by 2 bases, the J end by 1 base, with 7 bases between. The germline V gene has CDR1 SGHTA and CDR2 FQGTGA. CDR3 nucleotide sequence: TGTGCCAGCAGCTTAGCATCTCGCACAGATACGCAGTATTTT. This translates into CASSLASRTDTQYF.

With regard to this clone: Other nucleotide sequences from this sample produce the same CDR3. The gene calls are TRBV11-2 and TRBJ1-1, with D perhaps matching TRBD1 (6 bases). Looked up from germline, CDR1 is SGHAT and CDR2 is FQNNGV. The CDR3 is 14 amino acids. Trimming took 2 bases from V and 1 from J, leaving 8 bases between them. CDR3 in DNA: TGTGCCAGCAGCTTATTAGGGGGGAACACTGAAGCTTTCTTT. It translates to CASSLLGGNTEAFF.

The rearrangement links TRBV5-1 to TRBJ2-3; D is possibly TRBD1 (6 bases). The ends were cut back, 4 bases at V and 6 bases at J, with 12 bases in the middle. The CDR3 runs 13 residues. Germline CDR1 is SGHRS and CDR2 is YFSETQ. This CDR3 reads CASSEGTIDTQYF. Written as DNA, the CDR3 is TGCGCCAGCAGCGAAGGGACAATTGATACGCAGTATTTT.

The chain couples TRBV27 to TRBJ1-1, with TRBD1 as a possible D gene (5 bases). The CDR3 spans 14 residues. Germline V gene data show CDR1 as MNHEY and CDR2 as SMNVEV (reference sequence). Trimming cost V 2 bases and J 5 bases, with 12 bases left between them. The DNA for the CDR3 is TGTGCCAGCAGTTTAGTTCGGGGGGAGACTGAAGCTTTCTTT. It translates to CASSLVRGETEAFF.

The DNA of the CDR3 is TGTGCCAGCAGCTTTTTCCGGGATACGCAGTATTTT. It specifies CASSFFRDTQYF. The V call is TRBV7-2, the J call TRBJ2-3; D call uncertain. CDR3 size: 12 residues. Trimming removed 3 bases from V and 6 bases from J, with 7 bases in between. The V gene's germline CDR1 is SGHTA and CDR2 FQGNSA.

This chain uses TRBV7-3 with TRBJ2-3; maybe TRBD2 (6 bases). Germline CDR1 and CDR2: SGHTA and FQGTGA. Trimming pared 5 bases from V and 6 bases from J, leaving 12 bases between. The CDR3 consists of 13 residues. CDR3 bases: TGTGCCAGCAGCCCTAAGACTAGTGATACGCAGTATTTT. It is translated as CASSPKTSDTQYF. Using reference TRBV7-3 and TRBJ2-3 for the parts outside the CDR3, the full variable domain is GAGVSQTPSNKVTEKGKYVELRCDPISGHTALYWYRQSLGQGPEFLIYFQGTGAADDSGLPNDRFFAVRPEGSVSTLKIQRTERGDSAVYLCASSPKTSDTQYFGPGTRLTVL.

A few counts support this clone. V and J are TRBV29-1 and TRBJ1-1; a weak D match, TRBD1 (6 bases). Trimming pared 6 bases from V and 0 bases from J, leaving 11 bases between. The germline CDR1 and CDR2 sequences are SQVTM and ANQGSEA. The length of the CDR3 is 13 residues. DNA for the CDR3: TGCAGCGTCAAGGGGGGACTGAACACTGAAGCTTTCTTT. It translates to CSVKGGLNTEAFF. Using reference TRBV29-1 and TRBJ1-1 for the parts outside the CDR3, the full variable domain is SAVISQKPSRDICQRGTSLTIQCQVDSQVTMMFWYRQQPGQSLTLIATANQGSEATYESGFVIDKFPISRPNLTFSTLTVSNMSPEDSSIYLCSVKGGLNTEAFFGQGTRLTVV.

The chain combines TRBV27 with TRBJ1-1; 8 nucleotides agree with TRBD1. With 6 bases clipped from V and 4 bases from J, the junction kept 19 bases outside the gene matches. CDR3 size: 18 residues. Looked up from germline, CDR1 is MNHEY and CDR2 is SMNVEV (reference sequence). The CDR3 is CASSLTTRTRTGSTEAFF. In DNA form, the CDR3 reads TGTGCCAGCAGCCTCACAACCCGCACCCGGACAGGGAGCACTGAAGCTTTCTTT.